This T cell receptor beta chain was retrieved from a study of cytomegalovirus exposure and HLA in healthy donors. On this clone: The antigen is not known.

Trimming removed 4 bases from V and 6 bases from J; junction bases left unmatched: 14. Germline-derived CDR1 and CDR2 are SGHDT and YYEEEE. This CDR3 has 17 amino acids. Profiling relied on immunoSEQ multiplex PCR, and the TCRdb table lists in-frame clones only, not all of them. The data show roughly 130,000 clones, roughly 90% seen once. General observations from the study: The study listed approximately 170 cytomegalovirus-associated TCR beta chains. Reports showed the classifier diagnosing cytomegalovirus status with high specificity and sensitivity. In vitro experiments confirmed that three CMV-associated chains were specific for CMV antigens. Subsequent analysis found a tendency for first-cohort TCR clusters to co-occur within the 90 to 150 validation repertoires.

V usage is TRBV5-6 and J usage is TRBJ2-1, with 9 bases lining up with TRBD1. This TCR was sampled from a man younger than 45 in good health and CMV-seronegative. The sample comprised PBMCs. CDR3 residues: CASSNGFGTGIVNEQFF. CDR3 in DNA: TGTGCCAGCAGCAACGGTTTTGGGACAGGGATCGTCAATGAGCAGTTCTTC.